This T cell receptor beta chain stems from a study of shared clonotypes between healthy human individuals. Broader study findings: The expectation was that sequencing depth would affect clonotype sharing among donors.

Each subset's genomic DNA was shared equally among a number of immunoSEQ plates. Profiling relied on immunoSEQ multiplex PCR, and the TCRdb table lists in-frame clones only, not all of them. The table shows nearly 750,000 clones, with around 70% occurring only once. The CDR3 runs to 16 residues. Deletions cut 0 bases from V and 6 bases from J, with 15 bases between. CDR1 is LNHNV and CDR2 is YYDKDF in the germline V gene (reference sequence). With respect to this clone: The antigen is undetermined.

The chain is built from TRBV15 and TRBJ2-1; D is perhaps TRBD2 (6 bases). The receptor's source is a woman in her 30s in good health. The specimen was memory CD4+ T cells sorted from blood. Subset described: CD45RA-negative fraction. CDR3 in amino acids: CATSRDLPSASNEQFF. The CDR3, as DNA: TGTGCCACCAGCAGAGATTTGCCTAGCGCCTCCAATGAGCAGTTCTTC.